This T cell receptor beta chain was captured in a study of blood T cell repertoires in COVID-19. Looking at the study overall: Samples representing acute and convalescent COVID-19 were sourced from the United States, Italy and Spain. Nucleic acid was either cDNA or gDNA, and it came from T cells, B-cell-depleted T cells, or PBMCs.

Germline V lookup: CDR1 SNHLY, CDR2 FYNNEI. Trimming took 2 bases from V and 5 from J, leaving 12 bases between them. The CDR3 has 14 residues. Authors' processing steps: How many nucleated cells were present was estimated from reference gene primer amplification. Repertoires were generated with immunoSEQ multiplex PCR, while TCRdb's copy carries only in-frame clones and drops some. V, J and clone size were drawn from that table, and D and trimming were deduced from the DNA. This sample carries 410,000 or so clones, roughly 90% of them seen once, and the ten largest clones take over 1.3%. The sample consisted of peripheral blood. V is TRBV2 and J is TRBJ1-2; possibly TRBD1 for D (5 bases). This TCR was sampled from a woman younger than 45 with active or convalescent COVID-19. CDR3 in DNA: TGTGCCAGCAGTGAAAAGGGGAAGGGATATGGCTACACCTTC. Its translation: CASSEKGKGYGYTF.